A single sample is the source of the 11 T cell receptor beta chains below, sequenced in a study of graft-versus-host responses after intestinal transplantation. Profiling relied on immunoSEQ multiplex PCR, and the TCRdb table lists in-frame clones only, not all of them. The sample consists of about 40,000 clones, around nine tenths of them appearing once. This sample comprised PBMCs, obtained around 280 days after transplant. The receptor source for this set is a human patient who received an intestinal transplant, so some T cells may come from the graft donor.

This chain joins TRBV18 and TRBJ1-2; D unclear. Germline V gives CDR1 KGHSH, CDR2 LQKENI. The CDR3 is 15 amino acids. V lost 3 bases to trimming and J lost 0 bases, with 11 bases between them. CDR3 bases: TGTGCCAGCTCACCCGACATTTCAGCTAACTATGGCTACACCTTC. It yields the protein CASSPDISANYGYTF.

This sequence joins TRBV7-9 and TRBJ1-2; tentatively, D is TRBD1 (6 bases). CDR1 and CDR2 from the germline V gene are SEHNR and FQNEAQ (reference sequence). The CDR3 length is 14 residues. V lost 3 bases, J lost 2 bases, and 10 bases lay in between. The CDR3 sequence: CASSLGAVNYGYTF. DNA for the CDR3: TGTGCCAGCAGCTTGGGGGCCGTCAACTATGGCTACACCTTC.

This clone was found once. The chain employs TRBV14 and TRBJ2-1, with 13 bases lining up with TRBD2. Germline V gene data show CDR1 as SGHDN and CDR2 as FVKESK. The CDR3 is 15 residues long. V lost 4 bases and J lost 7; bases outside the gene matches: 4. CDR3 sequence: CASSLLAGGYNEQFF. The CDR3 bases are TGTGCCAGCAGCCTACTAGCGGGGGGGTATAATGAGCAGTTCTTC. Based on the CDR3 plus reference TRBV14 and TRBJ2-1, the full variable domain is EAGVTQFPSHSVIEKGQTVTLRCDPISGHDNLYWYRRVMGKEIKFLLHFVKESKQDESGMPNNRFLAERTGGTYSTLKVQPAELEDSGVYFCASSLLAGGYNEQFFGPGTRLTVL.

V usage is TRBV7-6 and J usage is TRBJ1-6; D is unclear. V lost 1 base to trimming and J lost 6 bases, with 10 bases between them. This CDR3 region has 15 residues. Looked up from germline, CDR1 is SGHVS and CDR2 is FNYEAQ. The CDR3 region has the DNA TGTGCCAGCAGCTTAGAGGGAGGGATTAATTCACCCCTCCACTTT. Translated: CASSLEGGINSPLHF.

J is TRBJ1-5 and V is TRBV6-1; TRBD1 is a possible D gene (5 bases). V gave up 5 bases and J gave up 6 bases, with 11 bases separating them. Germline V lookup: CDR1 MNHNS, CDR2 SASEGT. The CDR3 has 13 amino acids. Here the CDR3 reads CASSPGDSQPQHF. In DNA form, the CDR3 reads TGTGCCAGCAGTCCGGGGGACTCTCAGCCCCAGCATTTT.

The chain uses TRBV6-5 and TRBJ1-5, with D possibly TRBD1 on 6 matching bases. The V end lost 6 bases, the J end lost 2 bases, and 14 bases lay between the germline ends. There are 15 residues in the CDR3. From germline, CDR1 is MNHEY and CDR2 SVGAGI. CDR3 amino acids: CASSRNSGGNQPQHF. DNA of the CDR3: TGTGCCAGCAGCAGAAACTCAGGGGGCAATCAGCCCCAGCATTTT.

This clone was picked up a small number of times. The DNA of the CDR3 is TGTGCCAGCCGACAGGGCGACATGACCCAGTACTTC. Its protein product is CASRQGDMTQYF. This rearrangement joins TRBV7-9 to TRBJ2-5; 7 positions agree with TRBD1. This CDR3 has 12 amino acids. The V gene end was trimmed by 8 bases and the J gene end by 7 bases; junction bases not matched to a gene: 7. Germline V lookup: CDR1 SEHNR, CDR2 FQNEAQ (reference sequence).

The chain combines TRBV5-8 with TRBJ2-1, with D possibly TRBD1 on 6 matching bases. V was pared by 3 bases and J by 5 bases, with 21 bases between. This CDR3 comprises 17 residues. From germline, CDR1 is SGHTS and CDR2 YDEGEE. For the CDR3, the DNA is TGTGCCAGCAGCTCGTCATTAGCATGGGGGCCTCACAATGAGCAGTTCTTC. This gives the protein CASSSSLAWGPHNEQFF.

The table lists this clone with a count of one. V is TRBV7-8 and J is TRBJ2-1, with 8 bases identical to TRBD1. Losses at the gene ends were 6 bases for V and 8 bases for J; bases not matched to a gene: 12. The CDR3 is 15 residues long. Germline CDR1 is SGHVS and CDR2 is FQNEAQ. The CDR3 here is CASRPPGQVRDEQFF. The CDR3 DNA is TGTGCCAGCAGACCCCCGGGACAGGTAAGGGATGAGCAGTTCTTC.

V usage is TRBV11-2 and J usage is TRBJ1-3; D ambiguous. CDR3 size: 13 residues. The germline gives CDR1 SGHAT, CDR2 FQNNGV. With 5 bases removed from V and 1 base from J, the gap between germline ends came to 6 bases. The CDR3 nucleotides read TGTGCCAGCAGCGACCAATCTGGAAACACCATATATTTT. This sequence encodes CASSDQSGNTIYF.

The V and J genes are TRBV7-3 and TRBJ2-7; 7 bases align to TRBD1. CDR1 is SGHTA, CDR2 FQGTGA, per germline. There are 14 residues in the CDR3. The trim removed 4 bases at V and 9 bases at J, leaving 12 bases unmatched. Here the CDR3 DNA reads TGTGCCAGCAGCTCAGGGGGACCCTTTGAGGGGCAGTACTTC. Translation gives CASSSGGPFEGQYF.